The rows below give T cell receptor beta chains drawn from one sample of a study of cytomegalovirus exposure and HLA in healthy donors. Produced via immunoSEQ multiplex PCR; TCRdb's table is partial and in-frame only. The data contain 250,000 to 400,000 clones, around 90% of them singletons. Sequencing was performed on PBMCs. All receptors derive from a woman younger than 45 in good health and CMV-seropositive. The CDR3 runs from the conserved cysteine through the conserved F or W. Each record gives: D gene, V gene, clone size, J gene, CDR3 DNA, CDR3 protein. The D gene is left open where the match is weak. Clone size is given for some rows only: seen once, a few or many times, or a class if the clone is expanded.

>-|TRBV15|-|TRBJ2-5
TGTGCCACCAGCAGAGATCGGGGCAACCAAGAGACCCAGTACTTC
CATSRDRGNQETQYF
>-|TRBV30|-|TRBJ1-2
TGTGCCTGGAGTGTCAGGACTTCTGGCTACACCTTC
CAWSVRTSGYTF
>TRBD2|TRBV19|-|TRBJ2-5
TGTGCCAGTAGTATAGACGCTAGCGGCGAGACCCAGTACTTC
CASSIDASGETQYF
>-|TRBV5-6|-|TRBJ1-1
TGTGCCAGCAGCTTGGGGACAGTGAACACTGAAGCTTTCTTT
CASSLGTVNTEAFF
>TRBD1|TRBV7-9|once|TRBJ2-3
TGTGCCAGCAGCCTGGGACAGGGACGCACAGATACGCAGTATTTT
CASSLGQGRTDTQYF
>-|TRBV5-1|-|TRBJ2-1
TGCGCCAGTGCTCAAGGTACCTTCAATGAGCAGTTCTTC
CASAQGTFNEQFF
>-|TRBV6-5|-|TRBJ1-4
TGTGCCAGCAGGAGCCGCCAGGTGTCGGGACTGTTTTTT
CASRSRQVSGLFF
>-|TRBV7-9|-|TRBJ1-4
TGTGCCAGCAGCCAACTCGGGGCCAGAGGTGAAAAACTGTTTTTT
CASSQLGARGEKLFF
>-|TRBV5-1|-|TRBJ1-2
TGCGCCAGCAGCTTGCGGACAGCTTACGCCTATGGCTACACCTTC
CASSLRTAYAYGYTF
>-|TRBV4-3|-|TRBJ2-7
TGCGCCAGCAGCCAAGATTTCGACCCATACTACGAGCAGTACTTC
CASSQDFDPYYEQYF
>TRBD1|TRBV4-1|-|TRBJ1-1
TGCGCCAGCAGCCAATCGGGACAGGTGAACACTGAAGCTTTCTTT
CASSQSGQVNTEAFF
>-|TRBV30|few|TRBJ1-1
TGTGCCTGGACTGGGGGTGTCACTGAAGCTTTCTTT
CAWTGGVTEAFF
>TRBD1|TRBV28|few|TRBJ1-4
TGTGCCAGCAGTTCGGGACAGGGGCTCAATGAAAAACTGTTTTTT
CASSSGQGLNEKLFF
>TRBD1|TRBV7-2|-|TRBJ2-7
TGTGCCAGCAGCTTAGGGGACAGGGGATACGAGCAGTACTTC
CASSLGDRGYEQYF
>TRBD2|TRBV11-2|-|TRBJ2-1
TGTGCCAGCAGCCCGGGGACTAGCGGGGGTTTTGAGCAGTTCTTC
CASSPGTSGGFEQFF
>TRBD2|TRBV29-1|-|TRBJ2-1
TGCAGCGTTGACCGGGGAGGGAATGAGCAGTTCTTC
CSVDRGGNEQFF
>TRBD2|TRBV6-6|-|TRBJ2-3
TGTGCCAGCAGTTACCGGGGGGTGGGCGCAGATACGCAGTATTTT
CASSYRGVGADTQYF
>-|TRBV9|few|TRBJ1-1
TGTGCCAGCAGCGTAGCCGGGGCAGGTATGAACACTGAAGCTTTCTTT
CASSVAGAGMNTEAFF
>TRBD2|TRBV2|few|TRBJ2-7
TGTGCCAGCCTGTGGGGGGGCTCCTACGAGCAGTACTTC
CASLWGGSYEQYF
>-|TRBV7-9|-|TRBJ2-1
TGTGCCAGCAGCCACGCGGGCAGGGGATACAATGAGCAGTTCTTC
CASSHAGRGYNEQFF
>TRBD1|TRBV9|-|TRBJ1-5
TGTGCCAGCAGCATAGGGACAGGGGCGATCGTGATCTATCAGCCCCAGCATTTT
CASSIGTGAIVIYQPQHF
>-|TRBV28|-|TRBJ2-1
TGTGCCAGCAGTCCCCCCCCAGGAGTCAATGAGCAGTTCTTC
CASSPPPGVNEQFF
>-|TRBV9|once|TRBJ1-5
TGTGCCAGCAGCGTAGGGTCTTATAGCAATCAGCCCCAGCATTTT
CASSVGSYSNQPQHF
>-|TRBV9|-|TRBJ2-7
TGTGCCAGCAGCCCTTCGACCGGAGGCCTTACGTCCTACGAGCAGTACTTC
CASSPSTGGLTSYEQYF
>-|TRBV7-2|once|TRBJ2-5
TGTGCCAGCAGCTTAACCCCCGGGGAGACCCAGTACTTC
CASSLTPGETQYF
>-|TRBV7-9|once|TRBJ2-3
TGTGCCAGCAGCCCTACCCCCACAGATACGCAGTATTTT
CASSPTPTDTQYF
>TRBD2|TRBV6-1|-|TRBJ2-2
TGTGCCAGCAGTGAACGGAGCGGGGGACTGGCCGGGGAGCTGTTTTTT
CASSERSGGLAGELFF
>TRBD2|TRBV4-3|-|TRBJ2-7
TGCGCCAGCAGCCAAGAACTAGCGGGAGGGCCCCCCGACTACGAGCAGTACTTC
CASSQELAGGPPDYEQYF
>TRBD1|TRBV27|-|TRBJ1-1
TGTGCCAGCAGTCTCAGGGGGTCGGGGAACACTGAAGCTTTCTTT
CASSLRGSGNTEAFF
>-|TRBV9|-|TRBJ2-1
TGTGCCAGCAGCGACGGGGGGCGGTCATTAGGGGTGAGATACAATGAGCAGTTCTTC
CASSDGGRSLGVRYNEQFF
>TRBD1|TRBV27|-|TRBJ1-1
TGTGCCAGCAGTACGACAGGGCTTATGAACACTGAAGCTTTCTTT
CASSTTGLMNTEAFF
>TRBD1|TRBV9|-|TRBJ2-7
TGTGCCAGCAGCGCGGGTACTACCGGGACAGAGAGCTCCTACGAGCAGTACTTC
CASSAGTTGTESSYEQYF
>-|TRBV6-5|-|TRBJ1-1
TGTGCCAGCAGTAGACGAGACAGGTCCCGGGCTTTCTTT
CASSRRDRSRAFF
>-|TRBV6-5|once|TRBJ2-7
TGTGCCAGCAGTACAACAGGAACGGATGGATACGAGCAGTACTTC
CASSTTGTDGYEQYF
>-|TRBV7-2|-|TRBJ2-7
TGTGCCAGCAGCGACAGGAGCTCCTACGAGCAGTACTTC
CASSDRSSYEQYF
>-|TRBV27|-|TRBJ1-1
TGTGCCAGCAGATGGAACACTGAAGCTTTCTTT
CASRWNTEAFF
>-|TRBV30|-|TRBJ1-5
TGTGCCTGGAGCGGAGGAGGGAGCAATCAGCCCCAGCATTTT
CAWSGGGSNQPQHF
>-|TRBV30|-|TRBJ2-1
TGTGCCTGGAGTCCCCCGGCGTGGAGCTCCTACAATGAGCAGTTCTTC
CAWSPPAWSSYNEQFF
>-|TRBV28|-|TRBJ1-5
TGTGCCAGCAGCCCCACCCTCAATCAGCCCCAGCATTTT
CASSPTLNQPQHF
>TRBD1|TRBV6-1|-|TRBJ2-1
TGTGCCAGCAGCGCTAATAGGGACAGGGGGCAGTTCTTC
CASSANRDRGQFF
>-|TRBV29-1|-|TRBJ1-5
TGCAGCGTTCTTACTGGGGGCAATCAGCCCCAGCATTTT
CSVLTGGNQPQHF
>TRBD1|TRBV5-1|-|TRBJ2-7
TGCGCCAGCAGCATCAGCACAGGGGCCGAGCAGTACTTC
CASSISTGAEQYF
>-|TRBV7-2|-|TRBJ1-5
TGTGCCAGCAGAGGAGACGGGGGATCCAATCAGCCCCAGCATTTT
CASRGDGGSNQPQHF
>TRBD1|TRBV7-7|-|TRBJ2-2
TGTGCCAGCAGCCGCGGGACAGGGGGTTCCGGGGAGCTGTTTTTT
CASSRGTGGSGELFF
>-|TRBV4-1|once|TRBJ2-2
TGCGCCAGCAGCCAAGACTCGGGCAGGGCGAACACCGGGGAGCTGTTTTTT
CASSQDSGRANTGELFF
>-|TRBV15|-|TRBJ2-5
TGTGCCACCAGCAGAGTCCTAGAGACCCAGTACTTC
CATSRVLETQYF
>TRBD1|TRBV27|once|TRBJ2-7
TGTGCCAGCAGTCCACGACAGGGGCCGACCTACGAGCAGTACTTC
CASSPRQGPTYEQYF
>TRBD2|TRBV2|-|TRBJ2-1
TGTGCCAGCAGTGAAGAACTAGCGGGAGGGCCTGGCTACAATGAGCAGTTCTTC
CASSEELAGGPGYNEQFF
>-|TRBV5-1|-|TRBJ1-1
TGCGCCAGCAGCTTGGAGGTGTATGGGAACACTGAAGCTTTCTTT
CASSLEVYGNTEAFF